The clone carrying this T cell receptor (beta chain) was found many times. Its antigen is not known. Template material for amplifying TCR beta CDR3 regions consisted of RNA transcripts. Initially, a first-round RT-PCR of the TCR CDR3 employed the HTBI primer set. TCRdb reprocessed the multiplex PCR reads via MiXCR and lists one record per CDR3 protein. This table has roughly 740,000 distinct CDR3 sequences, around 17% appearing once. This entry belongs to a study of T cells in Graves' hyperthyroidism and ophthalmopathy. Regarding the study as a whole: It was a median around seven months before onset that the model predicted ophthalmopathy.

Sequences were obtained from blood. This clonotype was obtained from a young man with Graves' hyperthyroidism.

The DNA for the CDR3 is TGTGCCAGCAGCCAAAAGCGACGAGTGGGGGAGACCCAGTACTTC. Protein product: CASSQKRRVGETQYF. The chain couples TRBV7-9 to TRBJ2-5; D remains ambiguous. V lost 5 bases and J 5 bases, leaving 18 bases between the germline ends. The CDR3 is 15 residues long. Germline lookup yields CDR1 SEHNR and CDR2 FQNEAQ (reference sequence). Combining the CDR3 with reference TRBV7-9 and TRBJ2-5 gives the whole variable domain DTGVSQNPRHKITKRGQNVTFRCDPISEHNRLYWYRQTLGQGPEFLTYFQNEAQLEKSRLLSDRFSAERPKGSFSTLEIQRTEQGDSAMYLCASSQKRRVGETQYFGPGTRLLVL.